The 31 T cell receptor beta chains listed next were all sequenced from one sample in a study of monozygotic twins with inflammatory bowel disease. Each CDR3 protein gets one entry in TCRdb, which reprocessed the 5' RACE reads and gives no DNA. The sample has roughly 160,000 distinct CDR3 sequences. The sequenced material came from blood. These receptors came from a human donor with ulcerative colitis or Crohn's disease, or a healthy co-twin of an affected twin (not recorded which).

The CDR3 region is CSVIEQPVEKLFF. V usage is TRBV29-1 and J usage is TRBJ1-4. Per germline, CDR1 SQVTM and CDR2 ANQGSEA. The CDR3 extends over 13 amino acids.

The chain recombines TRBV20-1 with TRBJ1-2; TCRdb's D call of TRBD1 is untestable without DNA. The germline V gene has CDR1 DFQATT and CDR2 SNEGSKA (reference sequence). This CDR3 comprises 15 residues. Here the CDR3 reads CSARAQGYPNYGYTF.

This chain uses TRBV10-3 with TRBJ1-4. CDR3 length: 12 residues. The germline gives CDR1 ENHRY, CDR2 SYGVKD. The CDR3 spells CAISESDEKLFF.

The chain links TRBV2 to TRBJ1-1; with no DNA, the TCRdb D assignment of TRBD1 cannot be verified. Germline CDR1 SNHLY, CDR2 FYNNEI. This CDR3 is 13 amino acids long. The CDR3 here is CASRSQGITEAFF.

The V call is TRBV12-3 or TRBV12-4, the J call TRBJ1-2. The CDR3 has 15 amino acids. The CDR3 sequence: CASSFQSARGYGYTF.

This CDR3 reads CASSEARASYEQYF. The chain employs TRBV2 and TRBJ2-7. Per the germline V gene, CDR1 is SNHLY and CDR2 is FYNNEI. CDR3 length: 14 residues.

The chain uses TRBV30 and TRBJ1-3; TCRdb returns TRBD1, unconfirmable since there is no DNA. Per the germline V gene, CDR1 is GTSNPN and CDR2 is SVGIG (reference sequence). CDR3 length: 14 amino acids. Here the CDR3 reads CAWRPRGAGNTIYF.

The chain employs TRBV7-8 and TRBJ2-7. Germline V gene sequence: CDR1 SGHVS, CDR2 FQNEAQ. This CDR3 contains 14 residues. CDR3 residues: CASSPTTDNYEQYF.

The J gene is TRBJ1-6, the V gene TRBV5-1. CDR1 is SGHRS and CDR2 is YFSETQ in the germline V gene. This CDR3 spans 16 amino acids. The CDR3 reads CASSLVEAAYNSPLHF.

The chain joins TRBV5-1 to TRBJ1-6; the TCRdb call, TRBD1, lacks DNA for checking. This CDR3 is 17 amino acids long. Germline assignment: CDR1 SGHRS and CDR2 YFSETQ. CDR3 amino acids: CASSRLPGREGNSPLHF.

The rearrangement links TRBV18 to TRBJ1-3; TCRdb gives TRBD1 as the D gene, but with no DNA this cannot be confirmed. Germline CDR1 reads KGHSH; CDR2 reads LQKENI. The CDR3 contains 15 residues. The CDR3 loop is CASSYDRSSGNTIYF.

The chain links TRBV12-3 or TRBV12-4 to TRBJ2-1; TCRdb's D call, TRBD1, is unchecked because there is no DNA. CDR3 length: 14 amino acids. The CDR3 reads CASMDRESYNEQFF.

This chain links TRBV20-1 with TRBJ1-5; the D call of TRBD1 rests on TCRdb alone, since no DNA is present to check it. The CDR3 consists of 13 residues. Germline V gene lookup returns CDR1 DFQATT and CDR2 SNEGSKA (reference sequence). CDR3 residues: CSASGQSANPQHF.

V is TRBV19 and J is TRBJ1-5; TCRdb gives TRBD1 as the D gene, but with no DNA this cannot be confirmed. Germline V gene data show CDR1 as LNHDA and CDR2 as SQIVND (reference sequence). The CDR3 has 16 amino acids. This CDR3 is CASTQLGAGVSQPQHF.

V usage is TRBV9 and J usage is TRBJ1-1. The germline V gene has CDR1 SGDLS and CDR2 YYNGEE. The CDR3 totals 13 residues. CDR3 amino acids: CASSVQPNTEAFF.

The chain has TRBV6-1 and TRBJ1-5. The CDR3 sequence is 13 residues long. Germline-derived CDR1 and CDR2 are MNHNS and SASEGT. CDR3 in amino acids: CASSAGSDQPQHF.

This sequence joins TRBV11-2 and TRBJ2-5; TCRdb names TRBD2, which stays unverified in the absence of DNA. The CDR3 contains 14 residues. Germline CDR1 reads SGHAT; CDR2 reads FQNNGV. The CDR3 region is CASRTSGFQETQYF.

The chain combines TRBV5-1 with TRBJ2-5. The CDR3 is 14 amino acids. In germline, CDR1 is SGHRS, CDR2 YFSETQ. The CDR3: CASSLRVGRATQYF.

The V call is TRBV5-1, the J call TRBJ2-3; TCRdb selects TRBD2, and the lack of DNA leaves this call unchecked. CDR3 length: 19 amino acids. Germline CDR1 is SGHRS and CDR2 is YFSETQ. CDR3 region: CASSYSPGTSGGPGDTQYF.

The J gene is TRBJ2-7, the V gene TRBV10-3. Per germline, CDR1 ENHRY and CDR2 SYGVKD. This CDR3 region has 11 residues. CDR3 region: CAISSIDEQYF.

The gene calls are TRBV12-3 or TRBV12-4 and TRBJ2-3; the TRBD1 assignment by TCRdb is unverifiable without DNA. The length of the CDR3 is 15 residues. CDR3: CASSLSGGQKDTQYF.

The rearrangement joins TRBV20-1 to TRBJ2-7; without DNA, the TCRdb call of TRBD2 cannot be checked. The CDR3 spans 17 residues. Germline V lookup: CDR1 DFQATT, CDR2 SNEGSKA (reference sequence). The CDR3 loop is CSARDRAPLARIYEQYF.

This chain links TRBV3-1 with TRBJ2-5. The CDR3 is 15 residues long. CDR1 is LGHDT and CDR2 is YNNKEL in the germline V gene (reference sequence). CDR3 protein: CASSQERGYQETQYF.

V and J are TRBV18 and TRBJ1-5; TCRdb returns TRBD1, unconfirmable since there is no DNA. Germline values: CDR1 KGHSH, CDR2 LQKENI. CDR3 length equals 15 residues. This chain's CDR3 is CASSASGQNNQPQHF. Based on the CDR3 plus reference TRBV18 and TRBJ1-5, the full variable domain is NAGVMQNPRHLVRRRGQEARLRCSPMKGHSHVYWYRQLPEEGLKFMVYLQKENIIDESGMPKERFSAEFPKEGPSILRIQQVVRGDSAAYFCASSASGQNNQPQHFGDGTRLSIL.

This sequence joins TRBV6-4 and TRBJ2-2; the D call of TRBD2 rests on TCRdb alone, since no DNA is present to check it. This CDR3 region has 21 residues. The germline gives CDR1 MRHNA, CDR2 SNTAGT. The CDR3 loop is CASSPPPRLAGGAWYTGELFF.

This sequence joins TRBV11-3 and TRBJ2-3. CDR1 is SGHNT and CDR2 is YENEEA in the germline V gene. The CDR3 totals 16 residues. CDR3 protein: CASSLVGSWGTDTQYF.

The rearrangement uses TRBV3-1 and TRBJ1-4; the TCRdb call, TRBD1, lacks DNA for checking. The CDR3 contains 16 residues. Per the germline V gene, CDR1 is LGHDT and CDR2 is YNNKEL (reference sequence). The CDR3 loop is CASSQPFAGLAEKLFF.

The chain uses TRBV7-2 and TRBJ1-1; the TRBD1 assignment by TCRdb is unverifiable without DNA. CDR3 length: 14 amino acids. CDR1 and CDR2 (germline): SGHTA, FQGNSA. CDR3 sequence reads: CASSPRTPNTEAFF. The entire variable domain, with the rest obtained from reference TRBV7-2 and TRBJ1-1, is as follows: GAGVSQSPSNKVTEKGKDVELRCDPISGHTALYWYRQSLGQGLEFLIYFQGNSAPDKSGLPSDRFSAERTGGSVSTLTIQRTQQEDSAVYLCASSPRTPNTEAFFGQGTRLTVV.

CDR3 region: CSVRTGGNSPLHF. J is TRBJ1-6 and V is TRBV29-1; TCRdb lists TRBD1, though no DNA is available to test this call. The CDR3 has 13 amino acids. Germline V lookup: CDR1 SQVTM, CDR2 ANQGSEA. Based on the CDR3 plus reference TRBV29-1 and TRBJ1-6, the full variable domain is SAVISQKPSRDICQRGTSLTIQCQVDSQVTMMFWYRQQPGQSLTLIATANQGSEATYESGFVIDKFPISRPNLTFSTLTVSNMSPEDSSIYLCSVRTGGNSPLHFGNGTRLTVT.

The genes are TRBV18 and TRBJ2-5; absent DNA, TCRdb's TRBD2 call cannot be checked. Germline values: CDR1 KGHSH, CDR2 LQKENI. The CDR3 extends over 13 amino acids. This CDR3 reads CASSLAAEETQYF.

The rearrangement links TRBV4-1 to TRBJ2-7; TCRdb indicates TRBD1, and absent DNA this call remains unverified. Looked up from germline, CDR1 is MGHRA and CDR2 is YSYEKL. This CDR3 has 15 residues. The CDR3 sequence is CASSLSGTGAYEQYF.